The rows below give T cell receptor beta chains drawn from one sample of a study of early T cells in non-severe SARS-CoV-2 infection. From the 5' RACE reads, TCRdb called clonotypes with MiXCR, one entry per CDR3 protein. The sample has 45,000 to 75,000 distinct CDR3 sequences, around 5.6% seen once. Sequencing input: whole blood. The receptors here all came from an adult who was a healthcare worker with PCR-confirmed SARS-CoV-2 infection or an uninfected control (not recorded which). CDR3s include the opening cysteine and the closing phenylalanine or tryptophan. The D gene is left open where the match is weak. Clone size, where shown, is once, few, many, or a class for clones that have expanded.

TRBJ1-6 TRBD1 many TRBV12-3/TRBV12-4 TGTGCCAGCAGTTTCTCCAAACAGGGGGCACCCCTCCACTTT CASSFSKQGAPLHF
TRBJ2-7 - few TRBV6-2/TRBV6-3 TGTGCCAGCAAGAAGACCGAAGCAGAATCCTACGAGCAGTACTTC CASKKTEAESYEQYF
TRBJ2-1 TRBD1 many TRBV30 TGTGCCTGGAGGCCGCTCAGGGGGCTAAATGAGCAGTTCTTC CAWRPLRGLNEQFF
TRBJ2-2 - many TRBV9 TGTGCCAGCAGCCCGGGGCGGGGGCCGACCGGGGAGCTGTTTTTT CASSPGRGPTGELFF
TRBJ1-3 - - TRBV11-3 TGTGCCAGCAGTGATGAAAACACCATATATTTT CASSDENTIYF
TRBJ2-1 TRBD2 many TRBV7-8 TGTGCCAGCAGCTTAAGGCTAGCGGGAGCGTATGAGCAGTTCTTC CASSLRLAGAYEQFF
TRBJ1-4 - many TRBV6-2/TRBV6-3 TGTGCCAGCACCACCCGGCCCACCTCGGAAAAACTGTTTTTT CASTTRPTSEKLFF
TRBJ1-5 - many TRBV6-6 TGTGCCAGCAGTCCAAACTCGCCCCAGCATTTT CASSPNSPQHF
TRBJ1-1 TRBD1 many TRBV5-5 TGTGCCAGCAGCGCGGACGTACAGGGGGCCTGGACTGAAGCTTTCTTT CASSADVQGAWTEAFF
TRBJ1-2 TRBD1 many TRBV7-2 TGTGCCAGCAGTATTCACCCGGGACAGGGGAACTATGGCTACACCTTC CASSIHPGQGNYGYTF